Presented here are 26 T cell receptor beta chains from one specimen sequenced in a study of CD4 T cells in relation to SARS-CoV-2 and coronaviruses. Profiled with immunoSEQ multiplex PCR; TCRdb holds only in-frame clones, not every one. The data contain about 54,000 clones, about 90% of them seen just once; the ten biggest clones take up around 0.41%. The specimen was naive CD4+ T cells from PBMCs. The subset: naive CD4+ T cells isolated by negative enrichment. The receptors were sampled from an adult with COVID-19.

The rearrangement links TRBV2 to TRBJ2-5; possibly TRBD2 for D (5 bases). Trimming pared 6 bases from V and 1 base from J, leaving 9 bases between. The CDR3 sequence is 13 residues long. The germline V gene has CDR1 SNHLY and CDR2 FYNNEI. CDR3 in amino acids: CASRERSQETQYF. Written as DNA, the CDR3 is TGTGCCAGCAGAGAGCGGAGCCAAGAGACCCAGTACTTC.

V usage is TRBV6-2 or TRBV6-3 and J usage is TRBJ2-7; TRBD2 matches at 12 bases. The CDR3 contains 15 residues. The V gene's germline CDR1 is MNHEY and CDR2 SVGEGT. V shed 5 bases and J 5 bases; nucleotides not matched to a gene: 7. CDR3 in DNA: TGTGCCAGCAGTAAGCTAGCGGGAGGGCGAGACGAGCAGTACTTC. It specifies CASSKLAGGRDEQYF.

The V call is TRBV24-1, the J call TRBJ2-1, with D uncertain. Germline CDR1 KGHDR, CDR2 SFDVKD. CDR3 length: 17 amino acids. V was cut by 3 bases and J by 1 base, with 15 bases left in between. CDR3 region: CATSDRTPKGSYNEQFF. For the CDR3, the DNA is TGTGCCACCAGTGATAGAACACCTAAGGGTTCCTACAATGAGCAGTTCTTC.

The V and J genes are TRBV10-3 and TRBJ2-7, with unresolved D. V dropped 3 bases and J dropped 3 bases, with 3 bases sitting between them. Looked up from germline, CDR1 is ENHRY and CDR2 is SYGVKD. The CDR3 has 11 amino acids. In DNA form, the CDR3 reads TGTGCCATCAGTGAATTCTACGAGCAGTACTTC. Protein: CAISEFYEQYF.

The J gene is TRBJ2-7, the V gene TRBV7-9, with D possibly TRBD1 on 6 matching bases. The CDR3 spans 15 residues. V was cut by 0 bases and J by 3 bases, with 12 bases left in between. CDR1 and CDR2 from the germline V gene are SEHNR and FQNEAQ (reference sequence). The CDR3 DNA is TGTGCCAGCAGCTTAGCTGGGGGCGCTGGCTACGAGCAGTACTTC. Its translation is CASSLAGGAGYEQYF.

The chain employs TRBV28 and TRBJ1-5; D uncertain. Trimming removed 1 base from V and 4 bases from J, with 8 bases in between. In germline, CDR1 is MDHEN, CDR2 SYDVKM. The CDR3 is made up of 14 amino acids. The CDR3 reads CASSLSLRNQPQHF. DNA for the CDR3: TGTGCCAGCAGTTTATCGCTGAGGAATCAGCCCCAGCATTTT.

The genes are TRBV6-5 and TRBJ1-4; D unclear. CDR3 length: 14 amino acids. The V gene's germline CDR1 is MNHEY and CDR2 SVGAGI. V was shortened by 6 bases and J by 2 bases, with 10 bases between the two germline ends. The CDR3 loop is CASRRASTNEKLFF. CDR3 coding DNA: TGTGCCAGCAGGCGTGCCAGTACTAATGAAAAACTGTTTTTT.

This chain uses TRBV15 with TRBJ2-7, with a possible D match to TRBD2 (5 bases). The CDR3 contains 16 residues. Germline V CDR1 and CDR2: LNHNV, YYDKDF (reference sequence). V shed 0 bases and J shed 0 bases, with 12 bases lying between them. CDR3 DNA: TGTGCCACCAGCAGAGAAAGAAGCGGAGACTCCTACGAGCAGTACTTC. It is translated as CATSRERSGDSYEQYF.

This rearrangement joins TRBV10-3 to TRBJ2-2; D gene unclear. Per germline, CDR1 ENHRY and CDR2 SYGVKD. Trimming removed 2 bases from V and 0 bases from J, with 10 bases in between. CDR3 length equals 16 residues. The DNA of the CDR3 is TGTGCCATCAGTGAGGAAGTCGGAGCGAACACCGGGGAGCTGTTTTTT. Residues: CAISEEVGANTGELFF.

The V and J genes are TRBV7-2 and TRBJ2-7; weak D call: TRBD2 (5 bases). Germline CDR1 and CDR2: SGHTA and FQGNSA. V was pared by 5 bases and J by 3 bases, with 14 bases between. This CDR3 is 14 amino acids long. Here the CDR3 DNA reads TGTGCCAGCAGCAAACGGGCGGGCGTCTACGAGCAGTACTTC. It translates to CASSKRAGVYEQYF. Full variable domain (missing parts from reference TRBV7-2 and TRBJ2-7): GAGVSQSPSNKVTEKGKDVELRCDPISGHTALYWYRQSLGQGLEFLIYFQGNSAPDKSGLPSDRFSAERTGGSVSTLTIQRTQQEDSAVYLCASSKRAGVYEQYFGPGTRLTVT.

The chain couples TRBV5-1 to TRBJ1-1; the D is unclear. Trimming removed 4 bases at V and 4 bases at J, with 8 bases between. Per germline, CDR1 SGHRS and CDR2 YFSETQ. This CDR3 contains 12 residues. The CDR3 loop reads CASSPESTEAFF. The CDR3 bases are TGCGCCAGCAGCCCGGAGAGCACTGAAGCTTTCTTT.

This chain uses TRBV7-9 with TRBJ1-6; D unresolved. CDR3 length: 15 amino acids. Per the germline V gene, CDR1 is SEHNR and CDR2 is FQNEAQ (reference sequence). V shed 4 bases and J shed 0 bases, with 7 bases lying between them. CDR3 protein: CASSSLGSYNSPLHF. CDR3 sequence (DNA): TGTGCCAGCAGCTCCCTAGGCTCCTATAATTCACCCCTCCACTTT.

This chain connects TRBV6-5 to TRBJ1-3; no reliable D call. V gave up 0 bases and J gave up 2 bases, with 8 bases separating them. Germline V CDR1 and CDR2: MNHEY, SVGAGI. The CDR3 is made up of 15 amino acids. CDR3 sequence: CASSYSWSPGNTIYF. In DNA form, the CDR3 reads TGTGCCAGCAGTTACTCATGGAGTCCTGGAAACACCATATATTTT.

The V gene is TRBV28, the J gene TRBJ2-3; TRBD2 agrees at 12 bases. The CDR3 loop spans 17 amino acids. Trimming took 4 bases from V and 0 from J; bases not matched to a gene: 5. The germline gives CDR1 MDHEN, CDR2 SYDVKM. The CDR3 sequence is CASSSPGTSGSTDTQYF. For the CDR3, the DNA is TGTGCCAGCAGTTCCCCTGGGACTAGCGGGAGCACAGATACGCAGTATTTT.

This clone appeared once. This rearrangement joins TRBV19 to TRBJ1-2; D is possibly TRBD1 (5 bases). Deletions cut 3 bases from V and 4 bases from J, with 9 bases between. There are 13 residues in the CDR3. The germline gives CDR1 LNHDA, CDR2 SQIVND (reference sequence). CDR3 bases: TGTGCCAGTAGTATTGGGACTTCCTATGGCTACACCTTC. As protein: CASSIGTSYGYTF.

This chain links TRBV7-7 with TRBJ2-1; TRBD2 agrees at 10 bases. The CDR3 contains 17 residues. Per the germline V gene, CDR1 is SSHAT and CDR2 is FNYEAQ (reference sequence). The V gene end was trimmed by 5 bases and the J gene end by 6 bases; junction bases not matched to a gene: 13. The DNA for the CDR3 is TGTGCCAGCAGCCTTTTTTCCAGCGGGAGGGCCTTCAATGAGCAGTTCTTC. Encoded protein: CASSLFSSGRAFNEQFF.

The chain recombines TRBV5-1 with TRBJ2-1; 7 bases map to TRBD1. This CDR3 contains 14 residues. The junction had 12 bases not matched to a gene; V was cut back by 3 bases and J by 12 bases. In germline, CDR1 is SGHRS, CDR2 YFSETQ. The CDR3 sequence: CASSSGTVEEGQFF. The CDR3 DNA reads TGCGCCAGCAGCTCCGGGACAGTTGAGGAAGGGCAGTTCTTC.

This sequence joins TRBV7-9 and TRBJ2-4, with 9 positions matching TRBD1. The CDR3 loop spans 18 amino acids. Unmatched junction bases numbered 10, after V lost 4 bases and J lost 0 bases. Looked up from germline, CDR1 is SEHNR and CDR2 is FQNEAQ (reference sequence). The CDR3 DNA is TGTGCCAGCAGCTACCAACCGGGACAGGGATCAGCCAAAAACATTCAGTACTTC. Translated: CASSYQPGQGSAKNIQYF.

This chain connects TRBV19 to TRBJ2-7, with D perhaps matching TRBD2 (7 bases). The ends were cut back, 3 bases at V and 3 bases at J, with 18 bases in the middle. The CDR3 runs to 16 residues. CDR1 and CDR2 (germline): LNHDA, SQIVND (reference sequence). CDR3 region: CASSITSGTLFYEQYF. CDR3 DNA: TGTGCCAGTAGTATTACGAGCGGGACATTATTCTACGAGCAGTACTTC.

This clone came up a few times. The CDR3 bases are TGTGCCAGCAGCTTAGACCGGCTCGATGAGCAGTTCTTC. Its protein is CASSLDRLDEQFF. The J gene is TRBJ2-1, the V gene TRBV7-2; the D is unclear. Germline assignment: CDR1 SGHTA and CDR2 FQGNSA. The CDR3 contains 13 residues. The V gene lost 1 base and the J gene lost 8 bases, with 9 bases spanning the gap.

The rearrangement joins TRBV28 to TRBJ1-4; 7 positions match TRBD1. This CDR3 is built from 15 residues. Trimming removed 4 bases from V and 8 bases from J; junction bases left unmatched: 10. Germline lookup yields CDR1 MDHEN and CDR2 SYDVKM. CDR3 region: CASSSSLQGWEKLFF. The DNA of the CDR3 is TGTGCCAGCAGTTCCTCATTACAGGGGTGGGAAAAACTGTTTTTT.

V gene TRBV19 combines with J gene TRBJ1-5; D remains ambiguous. The CDR3 runs to 18 residues. V was trimmed by 4 bases and J by 0 bases, leaving 19 bases between them. Looked up from germline, CDR1 is LNHDA and CDR2 is SQIVND (reference sequence). The CDR3 DNA is TGTGCCAGTAGTAGAACTCCGACAAACACCTATAGCAATCAGCCCCAGCATTTT. Translation: CASSRTPTNTYSNQPQHF. Together with reference TRBV19 and TRBJ1-5, the CDR3 gives the full variable domain: DGGITQSPKYLFRKEGQNVTLSCEQNLNHDAMYWYRQDPGQGLRLIYYSQIVNDFQKGDIAEGYSVSREKKESFPLTVTSAQKNPTAFYLCASSRTPTNTYSNQPQHFGDGTRLSIL.

This rearrangement joins TRBV5-6 to TRBJ2-1; 7 nucleotides agree with TRBD2. The V and J ends lost 2 bases and 0 bases, in that order; junction bases with no gene match: 11. This CDR3 comprises 18 residues. The germline CDR1 and CDR2 sequences are SGHDT and YYEEEE. CDR3 region: CASSLYRDPGGSYNEQFF. DNA for the CDR3: TGTGCCAGCAGCTTATACCGGGACCCGGGAGGCTCCTACAATGAGCAGTTCTTC.

V gene TRBV5-1 combines with J gene TRBJ1-1; 8 bases are shared with TRBD1. Germline V gene sequence: CDR1 SGHRS, CDR2 YFSETQ. The CDR3 length is 14 residues. The ends lost 3 bases at V and 4 bases at J; junction bases unmatched: 5. This CDR3 is CASSWGQGATEAFF. DNA of the CDR3: TGCGCCAGCAGCTGGGGGCAGGGGGCCACTGAAGCTTTCTTT.

As DNA, the CDR3 is TGTGCCAGCAGTGAAAACAGGGGGGGAAATGAGCAGTTCTTC. It specifies CASSENRGGNEQFF. The chain combines TRBV2 with TRBJ2-1; D possibly corresponds to TRBD1 (8 bases). Germline values: CDR1 SNHLY, CDR2 FYNNEI. The CDR3 is made up of 14 amino acids. V was pared by 2 bases and J by 7 bases, with 12 bases between.

V and J are TRBV2 and TRBJ2-1; possibly TRBD2 for D (6 bases). This CDR3 region has 15 residues. Trimming cost V 7 bases and J 0 bases, with 13 bases left between them. Germline-derived CDR1 and CDR2 are SNHLY and FYNNEI. The chain's CDR3 is CASMRDSGSYNEQFF. DNA of the CDR3: TGTGCCAGCATGCGGGACTCAGGCTCCTACAATGAGCAGTTCTTC.